Each of the 10 T cell receptor beta chains below was sequenced from the same sample in a study of post-analysis software for immune sequencing data. The study's findings and limits: TRBV5-6, TRBV5-1 and TRBV20-1 were among four or five TRBV segments more frequent in patients than controls.

No antigen has been identified for these receptors. Prepared libraries of TCR beta cDNA carried unique molecular identifiers. TCRdb passed the PCR reads through MiXCR, listing each CDR3 protein once. This sample yields over 700,000 distinct CDR3 sequences, of which less than 35% are seen a single time; 0.5% to 0.6% belongs to the top ten. The sample was blood. The receptors here all came from a girl between 10 and 17 years old with multiple sclerosis.

Regarding this clonotype: Germline and junction disagree at one end, which may indicate a read error. This rearrangement joins TRBV11-2 to TRBJ2-1; 11 nucleotides line up with TRBD2. CDR3 length: 18 residues. Germline loops: CDR1 SGHAT, CDR2 FQNNGV. The CDR3 here is CASSSGAVAGGPLNGQFF. In nucleotides, the CDR3 is TGTGCCAGCAGCTCAGGGGCGGTAGCGGGAGGGCCCCTCAATGGGCAGTTCTTC.

This clonotype was observed a handful of times. The rearrangement joins TRBV7-2 to TRBJ2-1, with 7 bases identical to TRBD1. The trim removed 1 base at V and 8 bases at J, leaving 8 bases unmatched. The germline gives CDR1 SGHTA, CDR2 FQGNSA. This CDR3 spans 15 amino acids. CDR3 in amino acids: CASSLDRGFVDEQFF. CDR3 nucleotides: TGTGCCAGCAGCTTAGACAGGGGTTTTGTCGATGAGCAGTTCTTC. The full variable domain, rest sourced from reference TRBV7-2 and TRBJ2-1, is GAGVSQSPSNKVTEKGKDVELRCDPISGHTALYWYRQSLGQGLEFLIYFQGNSAPDKSGLPSDRFSAERTGGSVSTLTIQRTQQEDSAVYLCASSLDRGFVDEQFFGPGTRLTVL.

J is TRBJ2-5 and V is TRBV25-1; 7 nucleotides align to TRBD1. CDR1 is MGHDK, CDR2 SYGVNS, per germline. The CDR3 is 17 amino acids. With V trimmed by 2 bases and J by 0 bases, 9 bases remained unmatched. The CDR3 DNA sequence: TGTGCCAGCAGTGAAGGCGTCAGGACAGGAGACCAAGAGACCCAGTACTTC. Amino acids: CASSEGVRTGDQETQYF.

A few counts support this clonotype. V usage is TRBV20-1 and J usage is TRBJ2-1; 8 nucleotides match TRBD2. Germline CDR1 is DFQATT and CDR2 is SNEGSKA (reference sequence). The trim removed 2 bases at V and 5 bases at J, leaving 11 bases unmatched. This CDR3 has 16 amino acids. Here the CDR3 reads CSARPLRGGHHNEQFF. For the CDR3, the DNA is TGCAGTGCTAGACCACTCCGGGGGGGTCACCACAATGAGCAGTTCTTC.

V gene TRBV2 combines with J gene TRBJ2-1, with 7 bases fitting TRBD1. Trimming removed 3 bases from V and 6 bases from J; junction bases left unmatched: 8. The CDR3 sequence is 15 residues long. The germline CDR1 and CDR2 sequences are SNHLY and FYNNEI. CDR3 sequence reads: CASSDFVAGGNEQFF. CDR3 bases: TGTGCCAGCAGTGACTTTGTGGCAGGGGGCAATGAGCAGTTCTTC.

This clonotype was detected only a few times. The chain carries TRBV4-3 and TRBJ2-5; 10 bases align to TRBD1. Germline lookup yields CDR1 LGHNA and CDR2 YSLEER. The CDR3 runs to 15 residues. V was clipped by 4 bases and J by 4 bases; unmatched bases: 6. CDR3 nucleotides: TGCGCCAGCAGCCCGACCGGGACAGGGGCAGAGACCCAGTACTTC. It yields the protein CASSPTGTGAETQYF.

The chain recombines TRBV5-8 with TRBJ2-3; the D gene is possibly TRBD1 (5 bases). The length of the CDR3 is 18 residues. V shed 0 bases and J shed 2 bases, with 19 bases lying between them. CDR1 is SGHTS, CDR2 YDEGEE, per germline. The CDR3 reads CASSLGQGTGPHTDTQYF. DNA for the CDR3: TGTGCCAGCAGCTTGGGGCAGGGTACTGGGCCACACACAGATACGCAGTATTTT.

This clonotype was observed a handful of times. CDR3 sequence reads: CASSQSFGASYGYTF. CDR3 in DNA: TGTGCCAGCAGCCAATCATTCGGGGCGAGCTATGGCTACACCTTC. The rearrangement links TRBV16 to TRBJ1-2; possibly TRBD1 for D (5 bases). Trimming left V 0 bases short and J 4 bases short, with 12 bases between. Germline CDR1 reads KGHSY; CDR2 reads FQNENV. This CDR3 spans 15 amino acids.

The rearrangement links TRBV6-1 to TRBJ1-6; a weak D match, TRBD1 (5 bases). Trimming pared 8 bases from V and 5 bases from J, leaving 13 bases between. The germline V gene encodes CDR1 MNHNS and CDR2 SASEGT. The CDR3 has 14 amino acids. This CDR3 is CASGRDPDNSPLHF. The CDR3 bases are TGTGCCAGCGGACGGGACCCAGATAATTCACCCCTCCACTTT.

This chain uses TRBV27 with TRBJ2-3; TRBD1 or TRBD2 may be the D gene (6 bases each). Trimming left V 5 bases short and J 8 bases short, with 14 bases between. Looked up from germline, CDR1 is MNHEY and CDR2 is SMNVEV (reference sequence). The CDR3 covers 13 residues. The CDR3 protein is CASSIQGGGTQYF. CDR3 nucleotide sequence: TGTGCCAGCAGTATCCAAGGGGGAGGTACGCAGTATTTT.